The rows below give T cell receptor beta chains drawn from one sample of a study of T cell repertoires in cytomegalovirus infection. TCRdb re-called the reads through MiXCR, storing one row per CDR3 protein. The data contain around 450,000 distinct CDR3 sequences, around 11% of them seen just once; the ten biggest clones take up roughly 10%. The source material was PBMCs. The receptors were gathered from a human donor in good health (CMV status not recorded). Some clones in this sample may be carry-over from other donors' samples. Each CDR3 is given with its conserved first and last residue. Each record gives: V gene, D gene, clone size, J gene, CDR3 DNA, CDR3 protein. The D gene is left open where the match is weak. Clone size is stated in some rows and not others, as once, few, many or a class when expanded.

v_call: TRBV6-5; d_call: -; clone_size: few; j_call: TRBJ1-6; cdr3_nt: TGTGCCAGCAGTTACTCGAGTCAGAATAATTCACCCCTCCACTTT; cdr3_aa: CASSYSSQNNSPLHF
v_call: TRBV29-1; d_call: -; clone_size: -; j_call: TRBJ1-5; cdr3_nt: TGCAGCGTTGGATACAGGAAAGCTCAGCCCCAGCATTTT; cdr3_aa: CSVGYRKAQPQHF
v_call: TRBV20-1; d_call: TRBD2; clone_size: -; j_call: TRBJ2-3; cdr3_nt: TGCAGTGCTAGAGATCTTTACGGGGGGTTTACAGATACGCAGTATTTT; cdr3_aa: CSARDLYGGFTDTQYF
v_call: TRBV7-2; d_call: -; clone_size: many; j_call: TRBJ1-1; cdr3_nt: TGTGCCAGCAGCTCTTGGGGTACTGAAGCTTTCTTT; cdr3_aa: CASSSWGTEAFF
v_call: TRBV20-1; d_call: TRBD1; clone_size: many; j_call: TRBJ2-2; cdr3_nt: TGCAGTGCTCCCGGGACAGGAAACGGGGAGCTGTTTTTT; cdr3_aa: CSAPGTGNGELFF
v_call: TRBV2; d_call: -; clone_size: few; j_call: TRBJ1-1; cdr3_nt: TGTGCCAGCAGTGTCGTGGACACTGAAGCTTTCTTT; cdr3_aa: CASSVVDTEAFF
v_call: TRBV30; d_call: -; clone_size: few; j_call: TRBJ1-5; cdr3_nt: TGTGCCTGGAGCGGATACGGCAATCAGCCCCAGCATTTT; cdr3_aa: CAWSGYGNQPQHF
v_call: TRBV27; d_call: -; clone_size: few; j_call: TRBJ1-4; cdr3_nt: TGTGCCAGCAGGGAGGCTTACAGGGATGAAAAACTGTTTTTT; cdr3_aa: CASREAYRDEKLFF
v_call: TRBV12-3/TRBV12-4; d_call: -; clone_size: many; j_call: TRBJ1-1; cdr3_nt: TGTGCCAGCAGTCTCCGGCCCGGTGAAGCTTTCTTT; cdr3_aa: CASSLRPGEAFF
v_call: TRBV27; d_call: -; clone_size: -; j_call: TRBJ2-1; cdr3_nt: TGTGCCAGCAGTTTTGAGACAGTTAGCTACAATGAGCAGTTCTTC; cdr3_aa: CASSFETVSYNEQFF
v_call: TRBV23-1; d_call: TRBD1; clone_size: many; j_call: TRBJ2-7; cdr3_nt: TGCGCCAGCAGCTATGACAGGGTACTTCCCTACGAGCAGTACTTC; cdr3_aa: CASSYDRVLPYEQYF
v_call: TRBV29-1; d_call: -; clone_size: many; j_call: TRBJ1-1; cdr3_nt: TGCAGCGTTGTCGGGAGGGCCCGGGACACTGAAGCTTTCTTT; cdr3_aa: CSVVGRARDTEAFF